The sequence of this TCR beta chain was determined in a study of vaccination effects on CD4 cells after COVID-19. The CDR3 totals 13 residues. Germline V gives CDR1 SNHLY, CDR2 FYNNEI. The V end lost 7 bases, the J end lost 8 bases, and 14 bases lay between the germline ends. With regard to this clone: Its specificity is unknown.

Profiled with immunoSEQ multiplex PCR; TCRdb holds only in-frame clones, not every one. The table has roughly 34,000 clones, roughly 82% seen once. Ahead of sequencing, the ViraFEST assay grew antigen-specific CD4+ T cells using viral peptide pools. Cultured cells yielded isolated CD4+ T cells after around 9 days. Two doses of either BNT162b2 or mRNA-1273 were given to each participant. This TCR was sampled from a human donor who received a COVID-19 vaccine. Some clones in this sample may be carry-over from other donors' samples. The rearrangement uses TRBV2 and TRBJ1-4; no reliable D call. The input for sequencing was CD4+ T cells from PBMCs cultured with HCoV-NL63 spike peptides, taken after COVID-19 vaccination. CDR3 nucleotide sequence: TGTGCCAGCACAGAACTGTTCGTAGAAAAACTGTTTTTT. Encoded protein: CASTELFVEKLFF.